Shown below are 27 T cell receptor beta chains from a single sample sequenced in a study of OX40 agonist ivuxolimab in advanced cancers. Preparation of the library involved the immunoSEQ multiplex PCR assay. This is the immuneACCESS table as TCRdb keeps it, with only in-frame sequences that have V and J called. A part of the clones is gone; compared with another copy, unresolved V genes explain less than half, and the rest is unexplained. For this sample the table gives about 54,000 clones, of which under 95% were detected only once. Together, the top ten hold around 9.3% of the sample. The sample consisted of CD4+ or CD8+ T cells sorted from blood, taken in a trial of the OX40 agonist ivuxolimab. The source is an adult with an advanced solid tumor such as melanoma, head and neck, liver or kidney cancer.

The rearrangement links TRBV7-9 to TRBJ1-2; D gene uncertain. Trimming left V 2 bases short and J 3 bases short, with 10 bases between. CDR3 length equals 14 residues. CDR1 SEHNR and CDR2 FQNEAQ come from the germline V gene (reference sequence). The DNA of the CDR3 is TGTGCCAGCAGCTTAAACCAGGCGGACTATGGCTACACCTTC. It specifies CASSLNQADYGYTF.

The CDR3 DNA reads as TGTGCCAGCAGCCCCAGCGGGCGAGTCGCCTACGAGCAGTACTTC. It specifies CASSPSGRVAYEQYF. The chain uses TRBV9 and TRBJ2-7; possibly TRBD2 for D (6 bases). The germline CDR1 and CDR2 sequences are SGDLS and YYNGEE. The CDR3 has 15 amino acids. The V end was cut by 4 bases, the J end by 2 bases, with 16 bases between.

This chain uses TRBV14 with TRBJ2-5; D is possibly TRBD1 or TRBD2 (5 bases each). From germline, CDR1 is SGHDN and CDR2 FVKESK. The CDR3 consists of 15 residues. Deletions cut 4 bases from V and 2 bases from J, with 14 bases between. The CDR3 nucleotides read TGTGCCAGCAGCCTATCGTGGGGGTCGCAAGAGACCCAGTACTTC. It yields the protein CASSLSWGSQETQYF.

The V gene is TRBV4-3, the J gene TRBJ2-1; 9 positions agree with TRBD2. V was clipped by 0 bases and J by 7 bases; unmatched bases: 13. This CDR3 has 18 amino acids. The germline V gene encodes CDR1 LGHNA and CDR2 YSLEER. DNA for the CDR3: TGCGCCAGCAGCCAAGATAATCTGGCGGGAGGGTTGGGAAATGAGCAGTTCTTC. Its protein is CASSQDNLAGGLGNEQFF.

J is TRBJ1-1 and V is TRBV4-1, with 9 bases lining up with TRBD1. This CDR3 has 15 residues. V dropped 4 bases and J dropped 1; count of bases not matched to a gene: 4. Germline CDR1 reads MGHRA; CDR2 reads YSYEKL. For the CDR3, the DNA is TGCGCCAGCAGCCGGCCGGACAGGGGGAACACTGAAGCTTTCTTT. Amino acids: CASSRPDRGNTEAFF.

Only one count was recorded for this clone. The rearrangement uses TRBV29-1 and TRBJ2-1; D perhaps matches TRBD2 (6 bases). Trimming took 4 bases from V and 3 from J, leaving 13 bases between them. The CDR3 has 14 amino acids. CDR1 SQVTM and CDR2 ANQGSEA come from the germline V gene. The CDR3, as DNA: TGCAGCGTTGGGGTTAGCGGTGACTACAATGAGCAGTTCTTC. Translated: CSVGVSGDYNEQFF.

The J gene is TRBJ1-1, the V gene TRBV2; D is ambiguous. The V end was cut by 4 bases, the J end by 1 base, with 7 bases between. Germline-derived CDR1 and CDR2 are SNHLY and FYNNEI. The CDR3 runs 13 residues. The CDR3 here is CASSGGRNTEAFF. The CDR3 nucleotides read TGTGCCAGCAGTGGAGGGAGGAACACTGAAGCTTTCTTT.

This clone has a single count. The chain is built from TRBV6-4 and TRBJ1-2; 7 bases align to TRBD1. This CDR3 spans 11 amino acids. Trimming removed 6 bases from V and 7 bases from J; junction bases left unmatched: 2. Germline V lookup: CDR1 MRHNA, CDR2 SNTAGT. The CDR3 reads CASRSGGGYTF. The CDR3 nucleotides are TGTGCCAGCAGATCAGGGGGTGGCTACACCTTC.

In its sample, this clone was seen a few times. The chain has TRBV28 and TRBJ2-3; 10 bases fit TRBD2. There are 17 residues in the CDR3. J lost 3 bases, V lost 4 bases, and 10 bases had no gene match. Germline CDR1 MDHEN, CDR2 SYDVKM. The CDR3 DNA is TGTGCCAGCAGTTCCTTAGCGGGAGGAACCGGGACAGATACGCAGTATTTT. This gives the protein CASSSLAGGTGTDTQYF.

CDR3 protein: CASSFGQGGNEQFF. DNA for the CDR3: TGTGCCAGCAGCTTTGGACAGGGGGGCAATGAGCAGTTCTTC. The chain is built from TRBV7-6 and TRBJ2-1, with 10 bases matching TRBD1. The V and J ends lost 3 bases and 6 bases, in that order; junction bases with no gene match: 2. This CDR3 contains 14 residues. The germline gives CDR1 SGHVS, CDR2 FNYEAQ.

The rearrangement links TRBV27 to TRBJ1-4; D call uncertain. Deletions cut 6 bases from V and 7 bases from J, with 12 bases between. The CDR3 length is 13 residues. The germline V gene encodes CDR1 MNHEY and CDR2 SMNVEV (reference sequence). The CDR3 sequence is CASSPTSREKLFF. In DNA, the CDR3 is TGTGCCAGCAGCCCAACGTCTCGTGAAAAACTGTTTTTT.

The gene calls are TRBV28 and TRBJ1-4; no clear D gene. This CDR3 contains 16 residues. Per germline, CDR1 MDHEN and CDR2 SYDVKM. Trimming left V 6 bases short and J 6 bases short, with 20 bases between. The CDR3 here is CASRDDDMDVDEKLFF. Here the CDR3 DNA reads TGTGCCAGCAGGGACGATGACATGGACGTAGATGAAAAACTGTTTTTT.

This clone is termed medium-sized. J is TRBJ1-2 and V is TRBV27, with 12 nucleotides matching TRBD1. Germline V gene data show CDR1 as MNHEY and CDR2 as SMNVEV (reference sequence). The ends lost 6 bases at V and 4 bases at J; junction bases unmatched: 6. The CDR3 extends over 15 amino acids. The DNA of the CDR3 is TGTGCCAGCAGATTCGGGACAGGGGGCGGCTATGGCTACACCTTC. The encoded protein is CASRFGTGGGYGYTF.

The CDR3 protein is CASSSRDRDFDIRGEQYF. CDR3 bases: TGTGCCAGCAGCTCCCGGGACAGGGATTTTGATATCAGGGGCGAGCAGTACTTC. This sequence joins TRBV13 and TRBJ2-7, with TRBD1 matching 9 bases. V lost 4 bases and J lost 6; bases outside the gene matches: 19. The length of the CDR3 is 18 residues. The V gene's germline CDR1 is PRHDT and CDR2 FYEKMQ (reference sequence). The variable domain in full, completed from reference TRBV13 and TRBJ2-7, reads AAGVIQSPRHLIKEKRETATLKCYPIPRHDTVYWYQQGPGQDPQFLISFYEKMQSDKGSIPDRFSAQQFSDYHSELNMSSLELGDSALYFCASSSRDRDFDIRGEQYFGPGTRLTVT.

This chain uses TRBV27 with TRBJ1-2; possibly TRBD1 for D (6 bases). Germline-derived CDR1 and CDR2 are MNHEY and SMNVEV (reference sequence). Trimming removed 5 bases from V and 5 bases from J, with 12 bases in between. The CDR3 has 13 amino acids. The CDR3 bases are TGTGCCAGCAGTCCTGGACAGACGTATGGCTACACCTTC. Translation gives CASSPGQTYGYTF.

The rearrangement links TRBV27 to TRBJ1-4; D is uncertain. V lost 0 bases, J lost 11 bases, and 10 bases lay in between. The CDR3 totals 13 residues. Germline V gene lookup returns CDR1 MNHEY and CDR2 SMNVEV (reference sequence). DNA for the CDR3: TGTGCCAGCAGTTTATCTGTGTGGGAGAAACTGTTTTTT. Encoded protein: CASSLSVWEKLFF.

V usage is TRBV7-6 and J usage is TRBJ2-1; tentative D call: TRBD1 (5 bases). Germline V gene lookup returns CDR1 SGHVS and CDR2 FNYEAQ. Trimming removed 4 bases from V and 7 bases from J, with 11 bases in between. The CDR3 sequence is 13 residues long. CDR3: CASSSQGRNEQFF. In DNA form, the CDR3 reads TGTGCCAGCAGCTCCCAGGGTAGGAATGAGCAGTTCTTC.

This chain links TRBV12-5 with TRBJ2-7; D is unclear. The V end was cut by 2 bases, the J end by 2 bases, with 10 bases between. The CDR3 covers 14 residues. CDR1 is LGHNT and CDR2 is FRNRAP in the germline V gene. The CDR3 bases are TGTGCTAGTGGTTTGTTGTCCGGAGCCTACGAGCAGTACTTC. Its translation: CASGLLSGAYEQYF.

The gene calls are TRBV6-5 and TRBJ1-2; D not resolved. Germline CDR1 reads MNHEY; CDR2 reads SVGAGI. Trimming shortened V by 2 bases and J by 8 bases, and 9 bases separated the two germline ends. The CDR3 is 12 amino acids. The CDR3 nucleotides are TGTGCCAGCAGTTACAGCAGTGGCGGCTACACCTTC. Protein sequence: CASSYSSGGYTF.

The rearrangement uses TRBV2 and TRBJ1-5; D may be TRBD1 (6 bases). The V and J ends lost 6 bases and 0 bases respectively, with 12 bases between them. The CDR3 contains 15 residues. Germline lookup yields CDR1 SNHLY and CDR2 FYNNEI. The DNA for the CDR3 is TGTGCCAGCAGAGGGGGGGGGCATAGCAATCAGCCCCAGCATTTT. Protein product: CASRGGGHSNQPQHF.

This clone was found once. The chain carries TRBV19 and TRBJ1-1; D remains unclear. This CDR3 has 12 amino acids. The germline V gene encodes CDR1 LNHDA and CDR2 SQIVND (reference sequence). V was pared by 7 bases and J by 1 base, with 7 bases between. The CDR3 spells CASNIGNTEAFF. DNA of the CDR3: TGTGCCAGTAATATTGGGAACACTGAAGCTTTCTTT.

The V and J genes are TRBV6-5 and TRBJ2-3, with TRBD2 matching 7 bases. Germline V gene lookup returns CDR1 MNHEY and CDR2 SVGAGI. This CDR3 contains 14 residues. J gave up 1 base and V 3 bases, and 1 base lay outside the gene matches. This CDR3 is CASSYAGGTDTQYF. The CDR3, as DNA: TGTGCCAGCAGTTATGCGGGAGGCACAGATACGCAGTATTTT.

This sequence joins TRBV21-1 and TRBJ2-7. TRBV21-1 is listed as a pseudogene. The CDR3 runs to 16 residues. In DNA, the CDR3 is TGTGCCAGCAGCAAAGGGGGGCCAGGGAGGTCCTACGAGCAGTACTTC. It encodes CASSKGGPGRSYEQYF.

The chain has TRBV11-3 and TRBJ2-3; 14 nucleotides line up with TRBD2. CDR1 SGHNT and CDR2 YENEEA come from the germline V gene. V lost 1 base and J lost 0; bases outside the gene matches: 6. The length of the CDR3 is 19 residues. The CDR3 here is CASSLGGLAGVRSTDTQYF. In DNA form, the CDR3 reads TGTGCCAGCAGCTTAGGGGGACTAGCGGGAGTGAGAAGCACAGATACGCAGTATTTT. The whole variable domain, filled in from reference TRBV11-3 and TRBJ2-3, reads EAGVVQSPRYKIIEKKQPVAFWCNPISGHNTLYWYLQNLGQGPELLIRYENEEAVDDSQLPKDRFSAERLKGVDSTLKIQPAELGDSAVYLCASSLGGLAGVRSTDTQYFGPGTRLTVL.

This chain connects TRBV7-9 to TRBJ2-1; 9 bases agree with TRBD2. This CDR3 comprises 12 residues. Germline V gives CDR1 SEHNR, CDR2 FQNEAQ (reference sequence). CDR3 in amino acids: CSASGTKEEQFF. For the CDR3, the DNA is TGTTCAGCTAGCGGGACGAAAGAGGAGCAGTTCTTC. Together with reference TRBV7-9 and TRBJ2-1, the CDR3 gives the full variable domain: DTGVSQNPRHKITKRGQNVTFRCDPISEHNRLYWYRQTLGQGPEFLTYFQNEAQLEKSRLLSDRFSAERPKGSFSTLEIQRTEQGDSAMYLCSASGTKEEQFFGPGTRLTVL.

The CDR3 here is CASNPWQANSGNTIYF. The CDR3 region has the DNA TGTGCCAGCAACCCTTGGCAGGCGAACTCTGGAAACACCATATATTTT. The V and J genes are TRBV28 and TRBJ1-3, with no clear D. Trimming took 7 bases from V and 0 from J, leaving 16 bases between them. Germline values: CDR1 MDHEN, CDR2 SYDVKM. The CDR3 has 16 residues.

This sequence joins TRBV5-6 and TRBJ2-3; TRBD1 aligns across 7 bases. CDR1 and CDR2 (germline): SGHDT, YYEEEE. This CDR3 is 16 amino acids long. The J segment lost 2 bases and the V segment lost 4 bases, leaving 10 bases of the junction unmatched. The CDR3 nucleotides are TGTGCCAGCAGCCCAGTGGGGACAGAATCCACAGATACGCAGTATTTT. It is translated as CASSPVGTESTDTQYF.